These 27 T cell receptor beta chains share one sample of origin, sequenced in a study of identical twins. TCRdb used MiXCR to reprocess the 5' RACE reads, holding one entry per CDR3 protein. The table shows just over 500,000 distinct CDR3 sequences, with about 20% occurring only once. The data also belong to a second study, concerning T cells expressing NK-cell markers.

Source material: CD4+ T cells sorted from blood. Receptors were obtained from a woman aged 18-35 years in good health.

This clonotype was seen only a few times. The rearrangement links TRBV10-3 to TRBJ1-2; TRBD1 agrees at 7 bases. CDR1 and CDR2 from the germline V gene are ENHRY and SYGVKD. The CDR3 has 15 amino acids. Trimming cost V 4 bases and J 4 bases; bases outside gene matches: 9. CDR3 nucleotide sequence: TGTGCCATCAGTGGCACGGGACAGCTAATCTATGGCTACACCTTC. Protein: CAISGTGQLIYGYTF.

This chain joins TRBV12-5 and TRBJ2-5; 9 bases map to TRBD1. The length of the CDR3 is 14 residues. Germline lookup yields CDR1 LGHNT and CDR2 FRNRAP. J was trimmed by 4 bases and V by 5 bases; bases with no gene match: 5. CDR3 bases: TGTGCTAGTGGTAAACAGGGGGCCCCAGAGACCCAGTACTTC. Its protein product is CASGKQGAPETQYF.

This clonotype showed up just a few times. The genes are TRBV20-1 and TRBJ1-5; D ambiguous. This CDR3 has 16 amino acids. V lost 3 bases, J lost 0 bases, and 15 bases lay in between. In germline, CDR1 is DFQATT, CDR2 SNEGSKA (reference sequence). The CDR3 reads CSASSLDLHSNQPQHF. The CDR3 nucleotides are TGCAGTGCTAGTAGCCTCGACCTCCATAGCAATCAGCCCCAGCATTTT.

This clonotype turned up a few times. The rearrangement uses TRBV13 and TRBJ1-2; possibly TRBD1 for D (5 bases). Per the germline V gene, CDR1 is PRHDT and CDR2 is FYEKMQ (reference sequence). The CDR3 extends over 13 amino acids. V lost 3 bases to trimming and J lost 5 bases, with 10 bases between them. In DNA, the CDR3 is TGTGCCAGCAGCTTTGACGGGACTTATGGCTACACCTTC. Amino acids: CASSFDGTYGYTF. Full variable domain (outside the CDR3, taken from reference TRBV13 and TRBJ1-2): AAGVIQSPRHLIKEKRETATLKCYPIPRHDTVYWYQQGPGQDPQFLISFYEKMQSDKGSIPDRFSAQQFSDYHSELNMSSLELGDSALYFCASSFDGTYGYTFGSGTRLTVV.

V is TRBV11-3 and J is TRBJ2-1, with D possibly matching TRBD1 (5 bases). The germline V gene has CDR1 SGHNT and CDR2 YENEEA. V was trimmed by 6 bases and J by 0 bases, leaving 15 bases between them. The CDR3 has 16 amino acids. The CDR3 region is CASSSLGAASYNEQFF. CDR3 bases: TGTGCCAGCAGTTCCTTAGGGGCAGCCTCCTACAATGAGCAGTTCTTC.

This clonotype was recorded a few times. V and J are TRBV20-1 and TRBJ1-6; a weak D match, TRBD1 (5 bases). The germline V gene encodes CDR1 DFQATT and CDR2 SNEGSKA (reference sequence). The CDR3 covers 14 residues. Between the trimmed V and J ends, which lost 6 bases and 7 bases, there was a span of 16 bases. CDR3 DNA: TGCAGTGCGGAGGGCAGGGCAGAAAATTCACCCCTCCACTTT. Translation: CSAEGRAENSPLHF.

This clonotype turned up a few times. The V and J genes are TRBV20-1 and TRBJ2-2; D could derive from TRBD1 or TRBD2 (5 bases each). Germline CDR1 reads DFQATT; CDR2 reads SNEGSKA (reference sequence). The CDR3 has 14 amino acids. V was trimmed by 6 bases and J by 7 bases, leaving 18 bases between them. Written as DNA, the CDR3 is TGCAGTGCCAGGACTGGGGGAAGGGACGGGGAGCTGTTTTTT. This encodes CSARTGGRDGELFF.

This clonotype has just a few counts. This sequence joins TRBV5-1 and TRBJ2-2, with TRBD1 matching over 10 bases. CDR1 and CDR2 (germline): SGHRS, YFSETQ. The CDR3 totals 15 residues. V shed 4 bases and J 8 bases; nucleotides not matched to a gene: 8. The CDR3 nucleotides are TGCGCCAGCAGCCTTCCGGGACAGGGGCCGGGGGAGCTGTTTTTT. Amino acid sequence: CASSLPGQGPGELFF.

There are a few counts of this clonotype. The chain joins TRBV3-1 to TRBJ2-1; possibly TRBD2 for D (6 bases). With 1 base removed from V and 6 bases from J, the gap between germline ends came to 13 bases. Germline assignment: CDR1 LGHDT and CDR2 YNNKEL (reference sequence). The CDR3 totals 15 residues. This CDR3 is CASSQGNQRVNEQFF. The CDR3 DNA is TGTGCCAGCAGCCAAGGGAATCAGCGGGTCAATGAGCAGTTCTTC.

The sample holds a few counts of this clonotype. This chain uses TRBV5-1 with TRBJ2-7; D call uncertain. V was shortened by 0 bases and J by 6 bases, with 13 bases between the two germline ends. This CDR3 contains 14 residues. Germline V gene lookup returns CDR1 SGHRS and CDR2 YFSETQ. The CDR3 is CASSLALGLAEQYF. In DNA, the CDR3 is TGCGCCAGCAGCTTGGCCCTTGGGCTCGCCGAGCAGTACTTC.

This clonotype was seen only a few times. The chain recombines TRBV12-3 or TRBV12-4 with TRBJ2-7; 10 bases fit TRBD2. The CDR3 loop spans 16 amino acids. V trimming: 1 base; J trimming: 4 bases; junction bases outside the gene matches: 7. The CDR3 reads CASSLVVAGGPYEQYF. CDR3 DNA sequence: TGTGCCAGCAGTTTAGTAGTAGCGGGGGGACCGTACGAGCAGTACTTC.

This chain joins TRBV6-1 and TRBJ2-1, with 9 bases that match TRBD2. The germline CDR1 and CDR2 sequences are MNHNS and SASEGT. The CDR3 is 15 residues long. V gave up 6 bases and J gave up 7 bases; unmatched junction bases: 10. CDR3: CASSPGASGENEQFF. The CDR3 bases are TGTGCCAGCAGCCCCGGGGCTAGCGGGGAGAATGAGCAGTTCTTC.

This clonotype was seen ten or more times. The chain couples TRBV12-3 or TRBV12-4 to TRBJ1-1; the D is unclear. The CDR3 has 15 residues. V was shortened by 5 bases and J by 2 bases, with 15 bases between the two germline ends. The chain's CDR3 is CASSGQPGLNTEAFF. CDR3 bases: TGTGCCAGCAGTGGGCAGCCGGGCCTTAACACTGAAGCTTTCTTT.

In its sample, this clonotype was seen a few times. The genes are TRBV29-1 and TRBJ2-1, with D perhaps TRBD2 (6 bases). The CDR3 runs 14 residues. With 7 bases removed from V and 3 bases from J, the gap between germline ends came to 16 bases. Germline CDR1 reads SQVTM; CDR2 reads ANQGSEA. CDR3 bases: TGCAGCGCCACTTCCGGGACTGTCTACAATGAGCAGTTCTTC. It codes for CSATSGTVYNEQFF.

This clonotype was picked up a small number of times. The chain joins TRBV7-2 to TRBJ2-1; TRBD2 aligns across 9 bases. The ends lost 1 base at V and 5 bases at J; junction bases unmatched: 6. The CDR3 totals 16 residues. Germline assignment: CDR1 SGHTA and CDR2 FQGNSA. CDR3 residues: CASSLGRLAGHNEQFF. The CDR3 DNA reads TGTGCCAGCAGCTTAGGTCGGCTAGCGGGGCACAATGAGCAGTTCTTC.

The CDR3 region has the DNA TGTGCCAGCGGGAGGGGGGGCCCCCCCGGGGAGCTGTTTTTT. As protein: CASGRGGPPGELFF. The gene calls are TRBV6-7 and TRBJ2-2; a possible D gene is TRBD2 (7 bases). TRBV6-7 falls under the ORF class, with uncertain function. The CDR3 runs 14 residues. The germline V and J ends were trimmed by 8 bases and 6 bases, with 16 bases remaining between them.

In this sample, this clonotype turned up a few times. The rearrangement joins TRBV7-6 to TRBJ1-2; TRBD1 matches at 9 bases. CDR3 length equals 15 residues. Germline loops: CDR1 SGHVS, CDR2 FNYEAQ. V trimming: 5 bases; J trimming: 5 bases; junction bases outside the gene matches: 9. This CDR3 reads CASSPRTGQGYGYTF. In DNA form, the CDR3 reads TGTGCCAGCAGCCCACGCACGGGACAGGGTTATGGCTACACCTTC.

The chain is built from TRBV7-9 and TRBJ2-1; 8 bases fit TRBD1. This CDR3 spans 17 amino acids. Germline values: CDR1 SEHNR, CDR2 FQNEAQ (reference sequence). Trimming at V came to 5 bases and at J to 3 bases, leaving 12 bases not matched to a gene. The CDR3 DNA reads TGTGCCAGCAGCCCCGGGCTCACAGGGGGAAACTACAATGAGCAGTTCTTC. The encoded protein is CASSPGLTGGNYNEQFF.

A few counts support this clonotype. V gene TRBV10-3 combines with J gene TRBJ2-5, with D maybe TRBD1 (5 bases). Germline V gene sequence: CDR1 ENHRY, CDR2 SYGVKD. The length of the CDR3 is 13 residues. Trimming took off 10 bases at V and 4 bases at J, with 16 bases between the two ends. The CDR3 loop reads CATLPDNGETQYF. The CDR3 DNA follows: TGTGCCACCCTACCGGACAATGGAGAGACCCAGTACTTC.

This clonotype occurred a few times. V usage is TRBV12-3 or TRBV12-4 and J usage is TRBJ2-3, with D uncertain. The CDR3 runs to 14 residues. Trimming stripped 3 bases from V and 1 base from J, with 8 bases between. The CDR3 spells CASSFFQGTDTQYF. CDR3 sequence (DNA): TGTGCCAGCAGTTTTTTCCAGGGCACAGATACGCAGTATTTT.

Only a few counts were recorded for this clonotype. The chain couples TRBV20-1 to TRBJ2-5; 10 bases map to TRBD2. CDR3 length equals 15 residues. V shed 6 bases and J 2 bases; nucleotides not matched to a gene: 9. Germline assignment: CDR1 DFQATT and CDR2 SNEGSKA (reference sequence). The CDR3 loop is CSALTATSGQETQYF. In DNA, the CDR3 is TGCAGTGCCCTTACGGCGACTAGCGGGCAAGAGACCCAGTACTTC.

This clonotype was picked up a small number of times. The chain combines TRBV6-1 with TRBJ2-2, with D unresolved. Germline V gene sequence: CDR1 MNHNS, CDR2 SASEGT. The V and J ends lost 8 bases and 3 bases respectively, with 13 bases between them. There are 14 residues in the CDR3. The chain's CDR3 is CASRKSVDTGELFF. Here the CDR3 DNA reads TGTGCCAGCCGGAAGAGCGTGGACACCGGGGAGCTGTTTTTT.

This chain uses TRBV27 with TRBJ2-7; TRBD1 matches 12 bases. Looked up from germline, CDR1 is MNHEY and CDR2 is SMNVEV (reference sequence). The CDR3 has 13 residues. V gave up 8 bases and J gave up 7 bases; unmatched junction bases: 6. CDR3 sequence: CASGGTGGREQYF. In nucleotides, the CDR3 is TGTGCCAGCGGCGGGACAGGGGGCAGAGAGCAGTACTTC.

This clonotype was counted ten times or more. V gene TRBV27 combines with J gene TRBJ2-6; D gene uncertain. CDR3 length: 16 amino acids. Germline CDR1 is MNHEY and CDR2 is SMNVEV (reference sequence). Trimming cost V 4 bases and J 1 base, with 11 bases left between them. The CDR3 region is CASSWERPSGANVLTF. In DNA form, the CDR3 reads TGTGCCAGCAGTTGGGAAAGACCTTCTGGGGCCAACGTCCTGACTTTC.

J is TRBJ2-7 and V is TRBV6-2 or TRBV6-3, with TRBD2 matching over 12 bases. Germline V CDR1 and CDR2: MNHEY, SVGEGT. This CDR3 has 15 amino acids. Unmatched junction bases numbered 7, after V lost 8 bases and J lost 2 bases. Here the CDR3 DNA reads TGTGCCAGCCAAACTCTAGCGGGAGGGACCTACGAGCAGTACTTC. It translates to CASQTLAGGTYEQYF.

The rearrangement links TRBV12-3 or TRBV12-4 to TRBJ1-5; D possibly corresponds to TRBD1 (5 bases). The length of the CDR3 is 15 residues. The V end was cut by 6 bases, the J end by 0 bases, with 12 bases between. Here the CDR3 DNA reads TGTGCCAGCAGGCCGACAGTGTATAGCAATCAGCCCCAGCATTTT. Translating gives CASRPTVYSNQPQHF.

The chain carries TRBV20-1 and TRBJ1-6; possibly TRBD1 for D (6 bases). The CDR3 runs 14 residues. CDR1 and CDR2 (germline): DFQATT, SNEGSKA (reference sequence). The V gene lost 5 bases and the J gene lost 4 bases, with 12 bases spanning the gap. The CDR3 loop reads CSASPGAYNSPLHF. Written as DNA, the CDR3 is TGCAGTGCTTCACCGGGGGCGTATAATTCACCCCTCCACTTT.